The 16 T cell receptor beta chains reported below all come from one sample, sequenced in a study of cytomegalovirus exposure and HLA in healthy donors (TCRdb year 2017). The library was produced with the immunoSEQ multiplex PCR assay. The multiplex PCR relied on a mix of 60 forward primers for TCR Vbeta segments and 13 reverse primers for TCR Jbeta segments. TCRdb re-hosts the immuneACCESS table, in-frame sequences only. Its copies lack some clones; in the studies checked, an unresolved V gene accounts for under half of them, and the cause for the rest is not known. The sample table lists around 130,000 clones, roughly 78% of them with a count of one. Of the sample, 1% is held by the ten largest clones. The sample comprised PBMCs. The receptors were sampled from a man aged 40-49 years in good health and CMV-seronegative.

The chain has TRBV7-6 and TRBJ2-5, with a possible D match to TRBD2 (6 bases). The CDR3 runs 13 residues. The V and J ends lost 4 bases and 3 bases respectively, with 9 bases between them. Germline CDR1 and CDR2: SGHVS and FNYEAQ. The CDR3 reads CASSWGVEETQYF. Written as DNA, the CDR3 is TGTGCCAGCAGCTGGGGGGTAGAAGAGACCCAGTACTTC.

The gene calls are TRBV6-5 and TRBJ1-6; perhaps TRBD1 as D (6 bases). The germline V and J ends were trimmed by 6 bases and 7 bases, with 16 bases remaining between them. The CDR3 covers 15 residues. Looked up from germline, CDR1 is MNHEY and CDR2 is SVGAGI. The CDR3 coding sequence is TGTGCCAGCAGGACCCAGGGGTGGGAAAATTCACCCCTCCACTTT. Protein sequence: CASRTQGWENSPLHF.

This clone was counted a single time. The chain is built from TRBV29-1 and TRBJ2-1; 12 nucleotides agree with TRBD2. This CDR3 comprises 19 residues. V lost 0 bases, J lost 0 bases, and 9 bases stayed unmatched. Looked up from germline, CDR1 is SQVTM and CDR2 is ANQGSEA. CDR3 residues: CSVEDLLAGGPSSYNEQFF. DNA of the CDR3: TGCAGCGTTGAAGATCTGCTAGCGGGGGGGCCAAGCTCCTACAATGAGCAGTTCTTC.

The V and J genes are TRBV5-6 and TRBJ1-6, with D unclear. The length of the CDR3 is 14 residues. Germline CDR1 and CDR2: SGHDT and YYEEEE. V lost 4 bases and J 1 base, leaving 6 bases between the germline ends. The CDR3 sequence: CASSHISYNSPLHF. DNA for the CDR3: TGTGCCAGCAGCCACATTTCCTATAATTCACCCCTCCACTTT.

The chain couples TRBV30 to TRBJ1-1, with TRBD1 identical over 10 bases. CDR3 length: 17 amino acids. CDR1 and CDR2 (germline): GTSNPN, SVGIG (reference sequence). The V and J ends lost 4 bases and 1 base, in that order; junction bases with no gene match: 12. In DNA, the CDR3 is TGTGCCTGGACGGGGAGGGACAGGGGATATGGGAACACTGAAGCTTTCTTT. Translated: CAWTGRDRGYGNTEAFF.

The gene calls are TRBV18 and TRBJ2-1; 9 bases line up with TRBD2. The V gene end was trimmed by 5 bases and the J gene end by 7 bases; junction bases not matched to a gene: 9. CDR1 and CDR2 from the germline V gene are KGHSH and LQKENI. The CDR3 has 15 residues. The CDR3 is CASSKIAGEENEQFF. The CDR3 coding sequence is TGTGCCAGCTCAAAAATAGCGGGAGAGGAGAATGAGCAGTTCTTC.

This chain uses TRBV5-6 with TRBJ1-5, with D unresolved. CDR3 length: 15 residues. V lost 0 bases and J lost 4, with 11 bases in between. Germline V gene data show CDR1 as SGHDT and CDR2 as YYEEEE. The CDR3 loop is CASSLAGPGNQPQHF. The CDR3, as DNA: TGTGCCAGCAGCTTGGCGGGTCCGGGGAATCAGCCCCAGCATTTT.

The chain couples TRBV2 to TRBJ1-2; 8 nucleotides align to TRBD1. The CDR3 runs to 13 residues. The germline V gene has CDR1 SNHLY and CDR2 FYNNEI. J lost 7 bases, V lost 4 bases, and 5 bases had no gene match. CDR3 region: CASSGTGTGGYTF. The CDR3 DNA reads as TGTGCCAGCAGTGGGACAGGGACGGGTGGCTACACCTTC.

The chain links TRBV30 to TRBJ2-3; no clear D. In germline, CDR1 is GTSNPN, CDR2 SVGIG (reference sequence). The CDR3 runs to 14 residues. Trimming cost V 2 bases and J 6 bases, with 15 bases left between them. The CDR3 DNA reads as TGTGCCTGGAGTCGTACCTCGAACACGGATACGCAGTATTTT. Translation gives CAWSRTSNTDTQYF.

The CDR3 here is CASSPYRANQPQHF. As DNA, the CDR3 is TGTGCCAGCAGTCCATACAGAGCCAATCAGCCCCAGCATTTT. This chain links TRBV28 with TRBJ1-5; D remains unclear. Germline lookup yields CDR1 MDHEN and CDR2 SYDVKM. The CDR3 runs 14 residues. The germline V and J ends were trimmed by 5 bases and 3 bases, with 11 bases remaining between them.

This chain links TRBV5-1 with TRBJ2-2; 11 bases agree with TRBD2. The junction had 3 bases not matched to a gene; V was cut back by 4 bases and J by 4 bases. CDR1 SGHRS and CDR2 YFSETQ come from the germline V gene. This CDR3 is 15 amino acids long. The CDR3 DNA follows: TGCGCCAGCAGCCCCGGGACTAGCGGCACCGGGGAGCTGTTTTTT. It is translated as CASSPGTSGTGELFF.

V and J are TRBV7-9 and TRBJ1-6; 8 bases are a match to TRBD1. The trim removed 6 bases at V and 8 bases at J, leaving 6 bases unmatched. The germline CDR1 and CDR2 sequences are SEHNR and FQNEAQ (reference sequence). The CDR3 runs to 14 residues. DNA for the CDR3: TGTGCCAGCAGTAAGACAGGGGTAGATTCACCCCTCCACTTT. Translation: CASSKTGVDSPLHF.

The rearrangement links TRBV9 to TRBJ1-1, with TRBD1 matching 7 bases. J gave up 4 bases and V 5 bases, and 8 bases lay outside the gene matches. From germline, CDR1 is SGDLS and CDR2 YYNGEE. The CDR3 consists of 14 residues. The CDR3 DNA reads as TGTGCCAGCAGTGATTCCCAGGGGGGCACTGAAGCTTTCTTT. Its translation is CASSDSQGGTEAFF.

This chain uses TRBV6-6 with TRBJ2-2; the match to TRBD1 covers 10 bases. Germline V CDR1 and CDR2: MNHNY, SVGAGI (reference sequence). The CDR3 runs to 16 residues. Trimming removed 6 bases from V and 4 bases from J; junction bases left unmatched: 8. The CDR3 loop is CASSSGQGKATGELFF. Here the CDR3 DNA reads TGTGCCAGCAGCTCGGGACAGGGGAAGGCCACCGGGGAGCTGTTTTTT.

This chain joins TRBV30 and TRBJ1-1, with D possibly matching TRBD1 (6 bases). The V gene's germline CDR1 is GTSNPN and CDR2 SVGIG (reference sequence). V was pared by 4 bases and J by 1 base, with 16 bases between. CDR3 length: 15 residues. The CDR3 here is CAWMGRGTGNTEAFF. The CDR3 DNA reads TGTGCCTGGATGGGAAGGGGGACGGGGAACACTGAAGCTTTCTTT. Using reference TRBV30 and TRBJ1-1 for the parts outside the CDR3, the full variable domain is SQTIHQWPATLVQPVGSPLSLECTVEGTSNPNLYWYRQAAGRGLQLLFYSVGIGQISSEVPQNLSASRPQDRQFILSSKKLLLSDSGFYLCAWMGRGTGNTEAFFGQGTRLTVV.

The chain links TRBV4-1 to TRBJ1-2; 7 bases align to TRBD1. CDR3 length: 15 amino acids. Trimming at V came to 2 bases and at J to 2 bases, leaving 5 bases not matched to a gene. Per germline, CDR1 MGHRA and CDR2 YSYEKL. CDR3 loop: CASSQLRDSNYGYTF. The CDR3 bases are TGCGCCAGCAGCCAACTCCGGGACAGCAACTATGGCTACACCTTC.